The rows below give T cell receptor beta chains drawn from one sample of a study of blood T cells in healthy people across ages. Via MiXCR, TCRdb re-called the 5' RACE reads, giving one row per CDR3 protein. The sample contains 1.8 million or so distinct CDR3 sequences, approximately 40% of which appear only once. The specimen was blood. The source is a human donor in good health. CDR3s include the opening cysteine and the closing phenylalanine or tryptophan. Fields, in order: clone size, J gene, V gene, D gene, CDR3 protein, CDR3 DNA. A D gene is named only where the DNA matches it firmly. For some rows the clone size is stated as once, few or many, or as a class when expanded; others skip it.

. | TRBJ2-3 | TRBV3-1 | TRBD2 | CASSQVSGTTLTDTQYF | TGTGCCAGCAGCCAAGTATCCGGGACTACGTTAACAGATACGCAGTATTTT
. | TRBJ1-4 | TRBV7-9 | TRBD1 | CASSIPGQGNEKLFF | TGTGCCAGCAGCATCCCGGGACAGGGGAATGAAAAACTGTTTTTT
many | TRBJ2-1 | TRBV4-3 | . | CASSHVSSYNEQFF | TGCGCCAGCAGCCACGTAAGCTCCTACAATGAGCAGTTCTTC
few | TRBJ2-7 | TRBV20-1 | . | CSAAEGEQYF | TGCAGTGCAGCGGAGGGCGAGCAGTACTTC
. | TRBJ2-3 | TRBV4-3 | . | CASSQDRGGRGKDTQYF | TGCGCCAGCAGCCAAGATAGGGGGGGCCGAGGGAAAGATACGCAGTATTTT
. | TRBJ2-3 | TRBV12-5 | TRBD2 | CASARAGGTDTQYF | TGTGCTAGTGCCCGAGCGGGGGGCACAGATACGCAGTATTTT
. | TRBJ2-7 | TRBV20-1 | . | CSTRGGTSYEQYF | TGCAGTACTAGGGGGGGGACCTCCTATGAGCAGTACTTC
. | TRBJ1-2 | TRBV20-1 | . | CSAYDGNGYTF | TGCAGTGCTTACGACGGGAATGGCTACACCTTC
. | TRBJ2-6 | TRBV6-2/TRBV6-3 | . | CARESKGRGSGANVLTF | TGTGCCAGAGAATCGAAGGGGCGTGGTTCTGGGGCCAACGTCCTGACTTTC
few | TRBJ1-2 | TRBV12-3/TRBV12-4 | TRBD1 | CASSFRRSGFRDRVGEDGYTF | TGTGCCAGCAGTTTCCGCCGGTCGGGGTTCCGGGACAGGGTTGGGGAAGACGGCTACACCTTC
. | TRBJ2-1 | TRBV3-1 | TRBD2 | CASSQESLAGGPRGNEQFF | TGTGCCAGCAGCCAAGAGAGCCTAGCGGGGGGGCCCCGGGGCAATGAGCAGTTCTTC